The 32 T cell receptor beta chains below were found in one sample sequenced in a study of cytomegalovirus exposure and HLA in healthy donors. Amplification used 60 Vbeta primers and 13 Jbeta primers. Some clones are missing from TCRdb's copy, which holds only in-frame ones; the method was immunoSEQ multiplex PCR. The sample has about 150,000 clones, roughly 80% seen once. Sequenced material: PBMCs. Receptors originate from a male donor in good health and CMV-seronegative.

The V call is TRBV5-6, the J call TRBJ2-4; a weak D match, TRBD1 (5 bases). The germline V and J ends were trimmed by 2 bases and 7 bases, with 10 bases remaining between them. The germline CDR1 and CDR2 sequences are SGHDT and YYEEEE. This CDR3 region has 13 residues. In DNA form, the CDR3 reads TGTGCCAGCAGCTTTTCGCAGGGTAACATTCAGTACTTC. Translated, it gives CASSFSQGNIQYF.

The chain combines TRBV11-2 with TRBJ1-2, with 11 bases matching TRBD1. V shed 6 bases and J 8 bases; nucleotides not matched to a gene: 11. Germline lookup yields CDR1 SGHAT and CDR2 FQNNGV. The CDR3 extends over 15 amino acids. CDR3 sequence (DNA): TGTGCCAGCAGAAACAACGGACAGGGGGCTTGGGGCTACACCTTC. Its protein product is CASRNNGQGAWGYTF.

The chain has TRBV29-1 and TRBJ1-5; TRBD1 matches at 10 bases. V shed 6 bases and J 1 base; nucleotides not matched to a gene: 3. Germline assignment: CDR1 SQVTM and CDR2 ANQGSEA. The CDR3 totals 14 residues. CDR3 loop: CSVATGGSNQPQHF. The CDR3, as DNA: TGCAGCGTCGCGACAGGGGGCAGCAATCAGCCCCAGCATTTT. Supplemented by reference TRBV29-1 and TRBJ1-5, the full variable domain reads SAVISQKPSRDICQRGTSLTIQCQVDSQVTMMFWYRQQPGQSLTLIATANQGSEATYESGFVIDKFPISRPNLTFSTLTVSNMSPEDSSIYLCSVATGGSNQPQHFGDGTRLSIL.

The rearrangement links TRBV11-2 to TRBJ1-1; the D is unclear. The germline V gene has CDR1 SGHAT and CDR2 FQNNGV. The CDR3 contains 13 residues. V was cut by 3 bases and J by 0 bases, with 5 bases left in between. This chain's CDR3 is CASSFRLNTEAFF. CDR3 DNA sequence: TGTGCCAGCAGCTTCAGGTTGAACACTGAAGCTTTCTTT.

The CDR3 protein is CASSSGQALDTQYF. The CDR3 DNA reads TGTGCCAGCAGTTCGGGACAGGCTTTAGATACGCAGTATTTT. The chain links TRBV27 to TRBJ2-3, with 8 nucleotides matching TRBD1. Trimming cost V 4 bases and J 5 bases; bases outside gene matches: 5. Germline V CDR1 and CDR2: MNHEY, SMNVEV (reference sequence). This CDR3 is built from 14 residues.

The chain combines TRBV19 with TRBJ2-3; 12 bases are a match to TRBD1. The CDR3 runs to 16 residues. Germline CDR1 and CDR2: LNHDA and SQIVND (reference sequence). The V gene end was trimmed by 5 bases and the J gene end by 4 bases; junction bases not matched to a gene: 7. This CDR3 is CASSPGTGGWADTQYF. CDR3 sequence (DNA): TGTGCCAGTAGTCCCGGGACAGGGGGCTGGGCAGATACGCAGTATTTT.

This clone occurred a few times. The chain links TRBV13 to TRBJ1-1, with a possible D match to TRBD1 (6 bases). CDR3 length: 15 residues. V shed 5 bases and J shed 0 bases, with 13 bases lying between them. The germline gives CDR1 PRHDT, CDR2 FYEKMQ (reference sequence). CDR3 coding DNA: TGTGCCAGCAGCACCCGGACAGACTTGAACACTGAAGCTTTCTTT. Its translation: CASSTRTDLNTEAFF.

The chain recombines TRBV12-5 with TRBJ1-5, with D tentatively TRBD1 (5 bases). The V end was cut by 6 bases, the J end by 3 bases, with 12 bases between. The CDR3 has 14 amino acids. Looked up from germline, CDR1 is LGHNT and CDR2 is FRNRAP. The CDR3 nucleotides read TGTGCTAGTGGGGGGGGATCTTTCAATCAGCCCCAGCATTTT. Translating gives CASGGGSFNQPQHF.

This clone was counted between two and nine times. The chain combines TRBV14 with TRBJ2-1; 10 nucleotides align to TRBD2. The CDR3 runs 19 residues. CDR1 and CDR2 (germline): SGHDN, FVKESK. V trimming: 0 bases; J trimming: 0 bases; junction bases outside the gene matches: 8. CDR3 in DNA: TGTGCCAGCAGCCAAGAAGGACCACTAGCGGGAAGCTCCTACAATGAGCAGTTCTTC. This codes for CASSQEGPLAGSSYNEQFF.

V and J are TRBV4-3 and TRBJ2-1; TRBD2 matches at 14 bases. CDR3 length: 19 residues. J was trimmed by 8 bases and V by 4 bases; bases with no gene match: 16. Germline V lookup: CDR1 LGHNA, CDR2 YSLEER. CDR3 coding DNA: TGCGCCAGCAGCCTTCATAAATCGACTAGCGGGAGGGCCGTTGATGAGCAGTTCTTC. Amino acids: CASSLHKSTSGRAVDEQFF.

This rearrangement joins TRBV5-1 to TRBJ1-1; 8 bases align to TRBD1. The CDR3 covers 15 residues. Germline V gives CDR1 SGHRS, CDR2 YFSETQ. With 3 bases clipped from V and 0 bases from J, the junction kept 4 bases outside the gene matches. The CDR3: CASSSQGGVNTEAFF. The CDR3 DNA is TGCGCCAGCAGCTCACAGGGGGGCGTGAACACTGAAGCTTTCTTT. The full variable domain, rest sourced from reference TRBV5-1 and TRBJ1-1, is KAGVTQTPRYLIKTRGQQVTLSCSPISGHRSVSWYQQTPGQGLQFLFEYFSETQRNKGNFPGRFSGRQFSNSRSEMNVSTLELGDSALYLCASSSQGGVNTEAFFGQGTRLTVV.

The CDR3 DNA sequence: TGTGCCACCGGACTAGCGGGAGCCCAGCCCCAGTATTTT. Translation gives CATGLAGAQPQYF. The chain employs TRBV15 and TRBJ2-3; 13 bases agree with TRBD2. The V segment lost 8 bases and the J segment 12 bases; nucleotides outside the gene matches: 8. The CDR3 runs to 13 residues. From germline, CDR1 is LNHNV and CDR2 YYDKDF (reference sequence).

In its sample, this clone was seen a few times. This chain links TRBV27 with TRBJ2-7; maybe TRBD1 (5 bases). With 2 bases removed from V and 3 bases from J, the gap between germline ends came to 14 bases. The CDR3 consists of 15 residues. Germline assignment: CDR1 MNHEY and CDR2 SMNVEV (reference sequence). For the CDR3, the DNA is TGTGCCAGCAGTTTAAGGGGCGGTTCCTTCTACGAGCAGTACTTC. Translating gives CASSLRGGSFYEQYF.

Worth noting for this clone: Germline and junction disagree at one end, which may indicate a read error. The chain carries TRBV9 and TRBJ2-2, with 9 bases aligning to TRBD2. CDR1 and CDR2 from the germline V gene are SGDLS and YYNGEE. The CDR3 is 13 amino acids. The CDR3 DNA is TGTGCCAGCAATCTAGCGGGACCCGGGGGGCTGTTTTTT. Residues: CASNLAGPGGLFF.

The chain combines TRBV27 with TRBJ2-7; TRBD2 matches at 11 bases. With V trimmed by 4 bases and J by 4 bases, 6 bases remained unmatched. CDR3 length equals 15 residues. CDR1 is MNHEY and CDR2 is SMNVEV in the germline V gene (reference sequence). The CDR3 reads CASSWTSGSLYEQYF. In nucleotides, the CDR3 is TGTGCCAGCAGTTGGACTAGCGGGTCCCTATACGAGCAGTACTTC.

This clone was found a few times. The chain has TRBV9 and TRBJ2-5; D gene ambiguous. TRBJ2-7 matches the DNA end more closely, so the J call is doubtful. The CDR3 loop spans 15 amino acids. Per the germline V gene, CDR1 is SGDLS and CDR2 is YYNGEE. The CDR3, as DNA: TGTGCCAGCAGCCTCTCCTCCGGGTACCCCTACGAGCAGTACTTC. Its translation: CASSLSSGYPYEQYF.

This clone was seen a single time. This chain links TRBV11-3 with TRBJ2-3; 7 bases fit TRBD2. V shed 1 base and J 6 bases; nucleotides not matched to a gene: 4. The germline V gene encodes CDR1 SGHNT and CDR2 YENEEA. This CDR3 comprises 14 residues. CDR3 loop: CASSLGRGRDTQYF. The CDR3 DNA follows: TGTGCCAGCAGCTTAGGGCGGGGGAGGGATACGCAGTATTTT.

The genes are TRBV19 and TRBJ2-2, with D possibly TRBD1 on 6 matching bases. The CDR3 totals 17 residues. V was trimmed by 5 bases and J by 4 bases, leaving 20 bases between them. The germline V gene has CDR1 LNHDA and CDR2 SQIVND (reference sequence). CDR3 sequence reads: CASSAYSGTLFTGELFF. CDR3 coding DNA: TGTGCCAGTAGTGCCTACTCCGGGACACTTTTCACCGGGGAGCTGTTTTTT.

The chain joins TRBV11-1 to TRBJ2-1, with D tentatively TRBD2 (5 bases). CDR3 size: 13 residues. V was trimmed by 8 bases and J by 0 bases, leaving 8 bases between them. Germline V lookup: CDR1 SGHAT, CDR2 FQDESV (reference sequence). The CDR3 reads CASGGRSYNEQFF. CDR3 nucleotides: TGTGCCAGCGGCGGGCGCTCCTACAATGAGCAGTTCTTC. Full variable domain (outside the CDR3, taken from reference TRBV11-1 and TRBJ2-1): EAEVAQSPRYKITEKSQAVAFWCDPISGHATLYWYRQILGQGPELLVQFQDESVVDDSQLPKDRFSAERLKGVDSTLKIQPAELGDSAMYLCASGGRSYNEQFFGPGTRLTVL.

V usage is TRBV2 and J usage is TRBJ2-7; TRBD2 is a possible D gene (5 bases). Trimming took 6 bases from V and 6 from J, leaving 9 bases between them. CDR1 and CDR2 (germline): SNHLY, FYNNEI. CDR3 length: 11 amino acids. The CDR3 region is CASRSGVEQYF. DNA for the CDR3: TGTGCCAGCAGGTCCGGGGTCGAGCAGTACTTC.

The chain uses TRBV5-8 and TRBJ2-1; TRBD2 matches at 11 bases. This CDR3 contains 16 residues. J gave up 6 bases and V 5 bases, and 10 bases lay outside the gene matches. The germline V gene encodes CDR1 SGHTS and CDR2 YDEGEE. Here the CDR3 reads CASSRFSGGAANEQFF. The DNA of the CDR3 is TGTGCCAGCAGTCGTTTTAGCGGGGGGGCCGCCAATGAGCAGTTCTTC.

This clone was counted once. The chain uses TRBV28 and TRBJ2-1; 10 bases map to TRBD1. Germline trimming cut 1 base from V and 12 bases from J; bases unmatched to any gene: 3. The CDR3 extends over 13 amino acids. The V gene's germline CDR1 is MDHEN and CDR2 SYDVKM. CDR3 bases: TGTGCCAGCAGTTTATTGACAGGGGGCGCGCAGTTCTTC. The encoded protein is CASSLLTGGAQFF.

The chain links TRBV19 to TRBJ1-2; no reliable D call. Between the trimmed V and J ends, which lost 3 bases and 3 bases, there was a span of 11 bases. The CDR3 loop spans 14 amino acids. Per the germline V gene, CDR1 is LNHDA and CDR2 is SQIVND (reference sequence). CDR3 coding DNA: TGTGCCAGTAGTATCCGGGTAGCGGACTATGGCTACACCTTC. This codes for CASSIRVADYGYTF. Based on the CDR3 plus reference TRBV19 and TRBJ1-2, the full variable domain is DGGITQSPKYLFRKEGQNVTLSCEQNLNHDAMYWYRQDPGQGLRLIYYSQIVNDFQKGDIAEGYSVSREKKESFPLTVTSAQKNPTAFYLCASSIRVADYGYTFGSGTRLTVV.

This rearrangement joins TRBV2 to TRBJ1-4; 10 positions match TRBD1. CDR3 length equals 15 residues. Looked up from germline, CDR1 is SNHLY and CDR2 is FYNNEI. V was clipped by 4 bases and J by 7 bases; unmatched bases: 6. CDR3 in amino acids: CASSVDRGLSEKLFF. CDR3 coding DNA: TGTGCCAGCAGTGTTGACAGGGGGCTTAGTGAAAAACTGTTTTTT.

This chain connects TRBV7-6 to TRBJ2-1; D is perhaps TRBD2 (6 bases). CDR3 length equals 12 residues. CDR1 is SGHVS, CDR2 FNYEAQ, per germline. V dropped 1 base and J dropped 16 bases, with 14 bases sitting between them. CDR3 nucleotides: TGTGCCAGCAGCTTAGTTCCGGGGGAAAGTTTCTTC. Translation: CASSLVPGESFF.

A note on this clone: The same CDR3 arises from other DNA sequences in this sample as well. CDR3 loop: CASSPGGVYEQYF. CDR3 in DNA: TGTGCCAGCAGCCCCGGGGGGGTCTACGAGCAGTACTTC. The rearrangement uses TRBV2 and TRBJ2-7, with 8 bases aligning to TRBD2. V shed 6 bases, J shed 3 bases, and the junction held 4 bases outside the gene matches. This CDR3 is built from 13 residues. Germline CDR1 reads SNHLY; CDR2 reads FYNNEI. The complete variable domain, with remaining parts taken from reference TRBV2 and TRBJ2-7, reads EPEVTQTPSHQVTQMGQEVILRCVPISNHLYFYWYRQILGQKVEFLVSFYNNEISEKSEIFDDQFSVERPDGSNFTLKIRSTKLEDSAMYFCASSPGGVYEQYFGPGTRLTVT.

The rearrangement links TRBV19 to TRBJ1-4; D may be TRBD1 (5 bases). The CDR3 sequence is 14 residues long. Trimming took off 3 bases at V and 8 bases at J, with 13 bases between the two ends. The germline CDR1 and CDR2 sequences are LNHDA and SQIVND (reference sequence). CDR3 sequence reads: CASSILQGQEKLFF. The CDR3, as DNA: TGTGCCAGTAGTATTCTCCAGGGCCAAGAAAAACTGTTTTTT.

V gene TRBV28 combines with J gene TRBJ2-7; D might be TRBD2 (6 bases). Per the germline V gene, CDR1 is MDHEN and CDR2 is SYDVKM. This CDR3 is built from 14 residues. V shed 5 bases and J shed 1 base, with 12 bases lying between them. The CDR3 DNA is TGTGCCAGCAGTCCCCGACTAGGTTCCTACGAGCAGTACTTC. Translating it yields CASSPRLGSYEQYF.

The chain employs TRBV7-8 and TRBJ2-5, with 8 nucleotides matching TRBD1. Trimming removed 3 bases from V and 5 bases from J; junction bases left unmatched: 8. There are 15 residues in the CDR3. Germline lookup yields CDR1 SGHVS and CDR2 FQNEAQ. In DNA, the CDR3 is TGTGCCAGCAGCTTTAATGACAGGGGTAGTGAGACCCAGTACTTC. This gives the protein CASSFNDRGSETQYF.

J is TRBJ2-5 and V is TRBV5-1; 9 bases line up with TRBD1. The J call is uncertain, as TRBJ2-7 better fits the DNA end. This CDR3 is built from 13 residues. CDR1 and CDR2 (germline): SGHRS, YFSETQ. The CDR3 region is CASSLGQGDEQYF. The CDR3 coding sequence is TGCGCCAGCAGCTTGGGACAGGGGGACGAGCAGTACTTC.

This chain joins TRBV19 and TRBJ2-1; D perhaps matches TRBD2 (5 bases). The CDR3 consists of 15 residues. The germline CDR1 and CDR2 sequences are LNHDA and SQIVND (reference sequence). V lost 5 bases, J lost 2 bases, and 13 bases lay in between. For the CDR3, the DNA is TGTGCCAGTAGTGTCTGGGAGAGGACCTACAATGAGCAGTTCTTC. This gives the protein CASSVWERTYNEQFF.

The CDR3 DNA sequence: TGTGCCAGCTCACCTGACAGCGCTGGAAACACCATATATTTT. Protein sequence: CASSPDSAGNTIYF. V is TRBV18 and J is TRBJ1-3; weak D call: TRBD1 (5 bases). Trimming stripped 3 bases from V and 2 bases from J, with 8 bases between. The CDR3 is 14 residues long. In germline, CDR1 is KGHSH, CDR2 LQKENI.